The rows below give T cell receptor beta chains drawn from one sample of a study of blood T cell repertoires in COVID-19. Sequencing was performed with immunoSEQ multiplex PCR; in TCRdb, only in-frame clones are kept and a portion is missing. This table has some 150,000 clones, around 87% appearing once. The sequenced sample consisted of peripheral blood. These receptors all come from a man aged 50 to 60 who had recovered from COVID-19. The CDR3 runs from the conserved cysteine through the conserved F or W. D genes are given only for firm matches. Clone sizes are given selectively: once, few, many, or a class where the clone is expanded.

J gene	V gene	clone size	D gene	CDR3 DNA	CDR3 protein
TRBJ1-5	TRBV11-2	few	.	TGTGCCAGCAGCTTAGATGGGGCAGGGCCCCAGCATTTT	CASSLDGAGPQHF
TRBJ1-2	TRBV5-5	.	TRBD1	TGTGCCAGCAGCCCTGGACAGGCCATAAACTATGGCTACACCTTC	CASSPGQAINYGYTF
TRBJ2-7	TRBV25-1	many	TRBD2	TGTGCCAGCGGGACTAGCGGCGACGCCGTCGAGCAGTACTTC	CASGTSGDAVEQYF
TRBJ1-2	TRBV13	.	.	TGTGCCAGCAGCTCGCGGGAACTCGCTAACTATGGCTACACCTTC	CASSSRELANYGYTF
TRBJ1-1	TRBV2	few	.	TGTGCCAGCAGTCCGGGACATTCGAACACTGAAGCTTTCTTT	CASSPGHSNTEAFF
TRBJ2-2	TRBV6-4	.	.	TGTGCCAGCAGTCTAGACAGAAACACCGGGGAGCTGTTTTTT	CASSLDRNTGELFF
TRBJ2-7	TRBV4-3	.	.	TGCGCCAGCAGCCAAGATTGGAGGGGGCCTTCCTACGAGCAGTACTTC	CASSQDWRGPSYEQYF
TRBJ2-3	TRBV25-1	.	TRBD2	TGTGCCAGCAGTGAAGAAGCGGGGAGCACAGATACGCAGTATTTT	CASSEEAGSTDTQYF
TRBJ1-2	TRBV28	.	TRBD1	TGTGCCAGCAGCTTCCACGGACAGGGGAGGGGGTATGGCTACACCTTC	CASSFHGQGRGYGYTF
TRBJ1-2	TRBV6-5	.	TRBD1	TGTGCCAGCAGTCCGGGACAGGACTCTTATGGCTACACCTTC	CASSPGQDSYGYTF
TRBJ1-1	TRBV19	.	TRBD1	TGTGCTAGCACTACAGGGGGCTGGGGCACTGAAGCTTTCTTT	CASTTGGWGTEAFF
TRBJ2-1	TRBV5-4	.	TRBD1	TGTGCCAGCAGCTTGTGGGACAGGGCCTACAATGAGCAGTTCTTC	CASSLWDRAYNEQFF
TRBJ2-2	TRBV25-1	few	TRBD1	TGTGCCAGCAGTGAGACAGGGGGAGGAACCGGGGAGCTGTTTTTT	CASSETGGGTGELFF
TRBJ1-6	TRBV7-3	.	TRBD1	TGTGCCAGCAGCATGGGACAGGGAAATAATTCACCCCTCCACTTT	CASSMGQGNNSPLHF
TRBJ2-7	TRBV18	.	.	TGTGCCAGCTCACAGGAGGTTACCTACGAGCAGTACTTC	CASSQEVTYEQYF
TRBJ1-2	TRBV6-1	.	TRBD1	TGTGCCAGCAGTGGACAGGGTCCAGGTTTGATTTTGTCTGACTATGGCTACACCTTC	CASSGQGPGLILSDYGYTF
TRBJ1-3	TRBV3-1/TRBV3-2	once	.	TGTGCCAGCAGCCAAGACTGGCAGGACTCTGGAAACACCATATATTTT	CASSQDWQDSGNTIYF
TRBJ2-1	TRBV5-6	.	.	TGTGCCAGCAGCTATAAAGGGAAGGGGCTTTACAATGAGCAGTTCTTC	CASSYKGKGLYNEQFF
TRBJ1-1	TRBV11-2	.	.	TGTGCCAGCAGCTTTGGCAGGAACACTGAAGCTTTCTTT	CASSFGRNTEAFF
TRBJ2-3	TRBV2	.	.	TGTGCCAGCAGTGAAGAGGGGCAGAGCACAGATACGCAGTATTTT	CASSEEGQSTDTQYF
TRBJ2-2	TRBV21-1	.	.	TGTGCCAGCAAAAAGTGTAGCGGGGACGGAAACACCGGGGAGCTGTTTTTT	CASKKCSGDGNTGELFF
TRBJ2-7	TRBV7-9	.	TRBD1	TGTGCCAGCAGCCCACGACAGGGGATCTACGAGCAGTACTTC	CASSPRQGIYEQYF
TRBJ2-3	TRBV23-1	.	TRBD2	TGCGCCAGCAGTCCCGTCATGGGACTAGCGGGGGGGCTTATTAGCACAGATACGCAGTATTTT	CASSPVMGLAGGLISTDTQYF
TRBJ2-7	TRBV4-1	.	TRBD1	TGCGCCAGCAGCCCGCTACTCGGCAGGGGGAGCTCCTACGAGCAGTACTTC	CASSPLLGRGSSYEQYF
TRBJ1-1	TRBV15	.	.	TGTGCCACCAGCAGAGCGCGAGGAGGCACTGAAGCTTTCTTT	CATSRARGGTEAFF
TRBJ2-1	TRBV7-2	.	TRBD1	TGTGCCAGCAGCTTAGGGGACAGGGACTACAATGAGCAGTTCTTC	CASSLGDRDYNEQFF
TRBJ2-3	TRBV5-4	.	TRBD2	TGTGCCAGCAGCTTTGGAGCGGGAGGAACAGATACGCAGTATTTT	CASSFGAGGTDTQYF
TRBJ1-4	TRBV19	.	TRBD1	TGTGCCAGTAGTTCGGACAGGGGGCAAGAAAAACTGTTTTTT	CASSSDRGQEKLFF
TRBJ1-5	TRBV5-1	few	TRBD1	TGCGCCAGCAGCCCTATGACAGGGCAGAACCAGCCCCAGCATTTT	CASSPMTGQNQPQHF
TRBJ1-2	TRBV10-2	.	.	TGCGCCAGCAGTTCAGATACTAACTATGGCTACACCTTC	CASSSDTNYGYTF
TRBJ2-5	TRBV7-2	.	TRBD2	TGTGCCAGCAGCTTGATAGCGGGGGGTAAGCAAGAGACCCAGTACTTC	CASSLIAGGKQETQYF
TRBJ2-7	TRBV19	.	.	TGTGCCAGTAGTATAGATCAGCAGGGCAACGAGCAGTACTTC	CASSIDQQGNEQYF
TRBJ1-2	TRBV7-2	.	TRBD1	TGTGCCAGCAGCTTCCAGACAGGGGAGTATGGCTACACCTTC	CASSFQTGEYGYTF
TRBJ1-2	TRBV2	.	.	TGTGCCAGCAGTGACGGGGGTTCTTACGGCTACACCTTC	CASSDGGSYGYTF
TRBJ1-2	TRBV2	.	TRBD1	TGTGCCAGTTACAGGGGGTCCGGTGGCTACACCTTC	CASYRGSGGYTF
TRBJ1-5	TRBV7-2	.	.	TGTGCCAGCAGCTCCGGGACTTCGAGCAATCAGCCCCAGCATTTT	CASSSGTSSNQPQHF
TRBJ2-1	TRBV7-8	.	.	TGTGCCAGCAGCTTAGAGCCCGGCAGGGGCTACAATGAGCAGTTCTTC	CASSLEPGRGYNEQFF
TRBJ1-6	TRBV2	.	.	TGTGCCAGCACGACACGGCCGCTAAATTCACCCCTCCACTTT	CASTTRPLNSPLHF
TRBJ1-4	TRBV5-1	.	TRBD1	TGCGCCAGTCAAAGGACAGGGACTGGTGAAAAACTGTTTTTT	CASQRTGTGEKLFF
TRBJ1-1	TRBV29-1	.	.	TGCAGCGCCACGACAGGCGCTCTCTCAATGAACACTGAAGCTTTCTTT	CSATTGALSMNTEAFF
TRBJ2-5	TRBV6-1	.	.	TGTGCCAGCACTGAAGTCCTCAGAGAGACCCAGTACTTC	CASTEVLRETQYF
TRBJ1-2	TRBV7-9	.	.	TGTGCCAGCAGCTTGTGGTCAGGAAATTTTCTCTATGGCTACACCTTC	CASSLWSGNFLYGYTF
TRBJ2-5	TRBV9	.	.	TGTGCCAGCAGCGTAGGAGGAGGGAAGACCCAGTACTTC	CASSVGGGKTQYF
TRBJ2-4	TRBV7-2	.	TRBD2	TGTGCCAGCAGCATGACTAGCGGGGGGATCAAAAACATTCAGTACTTC	CASSMTSGGIKNIQYF
TRBJ2-7	TRBV7-9	.	TRBD1	TGTGCCAGCAGCTTAGCTGGCAGGGGGAACGACGAGCAGTACTTC	CASSLAGRGNDEQYF
TRBJ2-3	TRBV9	.	.	TGTGCCAGCAGCGTAGCGATACTCCACACAGATACGCAGTATTTT	CASSVAILHTDTQYF
TRBJ2-7	TRBV4-3	once	.	TGCGCCAGCAGCCAAGATCGTTTAGCTTCCTACGAGCAGTACTTC	CASSQDRLASYEQYF
TRBJ2-6	TRBV3-1/TRBV3-2	.	.	TGTGCCAGCAGCCCGGCGGGGGCAGCTGGGGCCAACGTCCTGACTTTC	CASSPAGAAGANVLTF
TRBJ1-4	TRBV27	.	.	TGTGCCAGCAGTTTTACTGGAGGTGAAAAACTGTTTTTT	CASSFTGGEKLFF
TRBJ1-1	TRBV2	.	.	TGTGCCAGCAGTCCGTCAGGGTTACCGCTAGCTTTCTTT	CASSPSGLPLAFF
TRBJ2-5	TRBV9	once	.	TGTGCCAGCAGCGTAGATCAGGGGCCGGGAACCCAGTACTTC	CASSVDQGPGTQYF
TRBJ2-5	TRBV5-6	.	TRBD2	TGTGCCAGCAGCTTGCTACTAGCGGGGGTACCACAAGAGACCCAGTACTTC	CASSLLLAGVPQETQYF
TRBJ1-3	TRBV27	once	TRBD1	TGTGCCAGCAGTTTTCAGGGACAGACTGGAAACACCATATATTTT	CASSFQGQTGNTIYF
TRBJ2-2	TRBV11-3	.	TRBD1	TGTGCCAGCAGCTGGGGGACAGGGGACACCGGGGAGCTGTTTTTT	CASSWGTGDTGELFF
TRBJ2-1	TRBV2	.	.	TGTGCCAGCAGACCGGAGACAGGCTACAATGAGCAGTTCTTC	CASRPETGYNEQFF
TRBJ2-5	TRBV29-1	.	TRBD1	TGCAGCGCCAACAGGGGAGAGACCCAGTACTTC	CSANRGETQYF
TRBJ1-1	TRBV12-3/TRBV12-4	.	.	TGTGCCAGCAGTACCCTATCTGAAGCTTTCTTT	CASSTLSEAFF